This T cell receptor beta chain was profiled in a study of identical twins' blood T cells. Per the original data handling: Each donor had about 90,000 to nearly 550,000 clonotypes. TCRdb itself ran the 5' RACE reads through MiXCR, one entry per CDR3 protein. The V and J calls shown here were made by TCRdb, not taken from the authors' results. This sample has a few hundred thousand distinct CDR3 sequences; 28% occur once, and the top ten carry about 6.1%. The CDR3 has 17 residues. V shed 6 bases and J shed 0 bases, with 18 bases lying between them. CDR1 and CDR2 (germline): MNHEY, SMNVEV (reference sequence). The study's findings and limits: Twin similarity might stem from environmental factors, not only genetics. Shared CDR3 clonotype counts between two donors mainly tracked the product of their cloneset sizes, twins included. Twins shared more top CDR3 clonotypes than unrelated donors did.

This clonotype was seen ten or more times. Its antigen remains unidentified. The sequenced sample was PBMCs. This chain uses TRBV27 with TRBJ1-3, with a tentative D call TRBD1 (5 bases). The receptor was derived from a woman between 18 and 55 years old in good health. The CDR3 region is CASSLVGPPYSGNTIYF. The CDR3 coding sequence is TGTGCCAGCAGCCTTGTGGGACCTCCATACTCTGGAAACACCATATATTTT.